This is a list of T cell receptor beta chains from one sample in a study of cytomegalovirus exposure and HLA in healthy donors. Generated by immunoSEQ multiplex PCR, the TCRdb table keeps only in-frame clones and is missing some. The sample holds 95,000 to 150,000 clones; roughly 80% are singletons and the top ten take roughly 6%. The sequencing input was PBMCs. These receptors were taken from a woman aged 40-49 years in good health and CMV-seronegative. Both conserved end residues are part of each CDR3.

j_gene: TRBJ1-1; v_gene: TRBV6-6; CDR3aa: CASTLGQGTEAFF
j_gene: TRBJ2-3; v_gene: TRBV29-1; CDR3aa: CSVEDPSGRGSTDTQYF
j_gene: TRBJ1-4; v_gene: TRBV10-1; CDR3aa: CASSVGRLGQAKLFF
j_gene: TRBJ1-1; v_gene: TRBV21-1; CDR3aa: CASSINRGVWDTEAFF
j_gene: TRBJ1-1; v_gene: TRBV11-3; CDR3aa: CASSNTGAEAFF
j_gene: TRBJ2-1; v_gene: TRBV11-1; CDR3aa: CASSSHRGSGSYNEQFF
j_gene: TRBJ2-2; v_gene: TRBV4-1; CDR3aa: CASSQFRGTGVMNTGELFF
j_gene: TRBJ2-1; v_gene: TRBV2; CDR3aa: CASNPQGFSNEQFF
j_gene: TRBJ1-3; v_gene: TRBV4-2; CDR3aa: CASSRSGGQGTARTQGNTIYF
j_gene: TRBJ2-7; v_gene: TRBV9; CDR3aa: CASSIPPGPQYF
j_gene: TRBJ1-5; v_gene: TRBV2; CDR3aa: CASSDRGGSNQPQHF
j_gene: TRBJ2-4; v_gene: TRBV6-4; CDR3aa: CASRAPADSPPENIQYF
j_gene: TRBJ1-1; v_gene: TRBV7-9; CDR3aa: CASSLPTANTEAFF
j_gene: TRBJ2-7; v_gene: TRBV28; CDR3aa: CASSSGWGEQYF
j_gene: TRBJ1-2; v_gene: TRBV27; CDR3aa: CASRPTGSNYGYTF
j_gene: TRBJ1-2; v_gene: TRBV5-4; CDR3aa: CASSLRGGADGYTF
j_gene: TRBJ2-3; v_gene: TRBV10-3; CDR3aa: CAISEGGTRSDTQYF
j_gene: TRBJ2-7; v_gene: TRBV2; CDR3aa: CASISRESYEQYF
j_gene: TRBJ2-5; v_gene: TRBV4-3; CDR3aa: CASSRNWDRELETQYF
j_gene: TRBJ2-6; v_gene: TRBV19; CDR3aa: CASSIGDRKFSGANVLTF
j_gene: TRBJ1-1; v_gene: TRBV5-1; CDR3aa: CASSLTGGDDYTEAFF
j_gene: TRBJ1-2; v_gene: TRBV10-2; CDR3aa: CASSESNAGVRYGYTF
j_gene: TRBJ1-6; v_gene: TRBV9; CDR3aa: CASSVGGVSNSPLHF
j_gene: TRBJ1-1; v_gene: TRBV6-1; CDR3aa: CASSLQGANTEAFF
j_gene: TRBJ2-7; v_gene: TRBV6-1; CDR3aa: CASSELDTPLLGQYF
j_gene: TRBJ1-2; v_gene: TRBV27; CDR3aa: CASSIARGSGYTF
j_gene: TRBJ2-7; v_gene: TRBV7-2; CDR3aa: CASRDLAGGGEQYF
j_gene: TRBJ2-1; v_gene: TRBV7-2; CDR3aa: CASSLDGTVSYNEQFF
j_gene: TRBJ1-6; v_gene: TRBV5-1; CDR3aa: CASSLTGLNSPLHF
j_gene: TRBJ2-4; v_gene: TRBV28; CDR3aa: CASSSLARSTRPKNSQYF
j_gene: NA; v_gene: TRBV6-5; CDR3aa: CASSSDRNLYEQYF
j_gene: TRBJ2-1; v_gene: TRBV5-4; CDR3aa: CASSAPGLAGGSLNEQFF
j_gene: TRBJ2-1; v_gene: TRBV9; CDR3aa: CASSVEYNSYNEQFF
j_gene: TRBJ2-7; v_gene: TRBV6-5; CDR3aa: CASSKTGTGYEQYF
j_gene: TRBJ1-3; v_gene: TRBV28; CDR3aa: CASSLGPGSTVFTQRNTIYF
j_gene: NA; v_gene: TRBV11-2; CDR3aa: CASSSTGTAREQYF
j_gene: TRBJ1-5; v_gene: TRBV6-1; CDR3aa: CASARGYQPQHF
j_gene: TRBJ1-5; v_gene: TRBV7-9; CDR3aa: CSSSRGSQPQHF